Listed below are T cell receptor beta chains from one sample, sequenced in a study of response to subunit inactivated influenza vaccine. From the RT-PCR reads, TCRdb called clonotypes with MiXCR, one entry per CDR3 protein. In the table there are about 500,000 distinct CDR3 sequences, approximately 15% of which are singletons. The material was CD4+ T cells sorted from PBMCs, obtained about 24 months after vaccination. All receptors come from a man aged 45 to 70 who received an inactivated influenza vaccine. Each CDR3 is given without its conserved first and last residue. The D gene is left open where the match is weak. Part of the rows lack a size; the others show once, few, many or a class for expanded clones.

J gene | V gene | clone size | D gene | CDR3 protein
TRBJ2-7 | TRBV15 | - | TRBD1 | ATSRDQGSWTGASYEQY
TRBJ1-1 | TRBV18 | few | - | ASSPPPGLGTEAF
TRBJ2-5 | TRBV20-1 | - | - | SAWYGVFQETQY
TRBJ2-1 | TRBV4-3 | - | - | ASSQDLRDNEQF
TRBJ1-1 | TRBV5-1 | many | - | ASSLEGGRTEAF
TRBJ2-7 | TRBV25-1 | few | - | ASSERQASYEQY
TRBJ1-2 | TRBV10-3 | - | TRBD1 | AIMGYMGQPSGGYT
TRBJ1-2 | TRBV5-1 | many | - | ASSLGDPTDGYT
TRBJ2-6 | TRBV10-3 | - | TRBD1 | AISTTGQAGANVLT
TRBJ2-7 | TRBV5-1 | medium-sized | - | ASSLGVSSSYEQY
TRBJ2-6 | TRBV5-1 | few | - | ASSLQFQGLSGANVLT
TRBJ2-7 | TRBV12-3/TRBV12-4 | - | TRBD1 | ASSLQTGNEQY
TRBJ2-4 | TRBV6-1 | - | TRBD1 | ASSASGTGEVD
TRBJ2-5 | TRBV10-2 | - | TRBD2 | ASSPSGGAGQETQY
TRBJ1-3 | TRBV7-2 | few | - | ASSLVSDSGNTIY
TRBJ2-1 | TRBV4-2 | - | TRBD2 | ASSQDRRGVYNEQF
TRBJ2-7 | TRBV20-1 | - | TRBD1 | SLDRVDEQY
TRBJ2-2 | TRBV9 | few | - | ASSARGTGELF
TRBJ1-5 | TRBV20-1 | few | TRBD1 | SASEQGSVQPQH
TRBJ2-7 | TRBV18 | - | TRBD1 | ASSRGQGIEQY
TRBJ2-3 | TRBV19 | few | TRBD1 | ASAQTGGFSDTQY
TRBJ2-2 | TRBV4-3 | - | - | ASSLTSNGELF
TRBJ2-3 | TRBV29-1 | - | TRBD1 | SVPTGDTQY
TRBJ2-5 | TRBV7-2 | few | TRBD2 | ASSRGGVETQY
TRBJ1-1 | TRBV5-1 | - | TRBD1 | ASSQGQVSSTEAF
TRBJ2-7 | TRBV27 | - | TRBD1 | ASSNRQGLGEQY